These T cell receptor beta chains were read from a single sample in a study of tumor and adjacent non-tumor tissue in lung cancer. One entry per CDR3 protein, called by TCRdb with MiXCR from the multiplex PCR reads. This table has 77,000 or so distinct CDR3 sequences, around 74% appearing once. Material: lung tumor tissue. These receptors were taken from a woman in her forties or fifties with non-small cell lung cancer. Both conserved end residues are part of each CDR3. A D gene is named only where the DNA matches it firmly. For some rows the clone size is stated as once, few or many, or as a class when expanded; others skip it.

NA	TRBV29-1	NA	TRBJ2-7	11	TGCAGGGTAACGGACACCTACGAACAGTACTTC	CRVTDTYEQYF
NA	TRBV19	NA	TRBJ2-7	14	TGTGCCAGTAGTTGGCAGGGCAAGGGCTACGAGCAGTACTTC	CASSWQGKGYEQYF
NA	TRBV6-1	NA	TRBJ2-6	14	TGTTCCAGCCTACTGCTCCCTGGGGCCAACGTCCTGACTTTC	CSSLLLPGANVLTF
NA	TRBV6-5	NA	TRBJ2-7	15	TGTACCAGCAGTAAGCCTGGGACACCACCCTACGAGCAGTACTTC	CTSSKPGTPPYEQYF
many	TRBV28	TRBD2	TRBJ2-7	16	TGTGCCAGCAGCTCCCACGGGGGGGGTACCTCCTACGAGCAGTACTTC	CASSSHGGGTSYEQYF
few	TRBV6-1	TRBD2	TRBJ2-7	15	TGTGCCAGCAGTGAGGGACTAGCGGGCTCATGCGAGCAGTACTTC	CASSEGLAGSCEQYF
many	TRBV10-3	TRBD1	TRBJ1-5	16	TGTGCCATCAGTGAGTCGACAGGGTTGGGCAATCAGCCCCAGCATTTT	CAISESTGLGNQPQHF
NA	TRBV10-1	NA	TRBJ2-5	12	TGCGCCAGACCCAGGATGAGAGAGACCCAGTACTTC	CARPRMRETQYF
NA	TRBV5-1	NA	TRBJ2-1	16	TGCACCAGCAGCTTGGCCCCAGGGTCTTCCTACAATGAGCAGATCTTC	CTSSLAPGSSYNEQIF
NA	TRBV6-5	NA	TRBJ1-1	11	TGTGCCAGCAACACCGTGGGGATAGCTTTCTTT	CASNTVGIAFF
NA	TRBV6-6	TRBD2	TRBJ2-3	12	TGTGTCAACGGGAGGAGCACAGATACGCAATATTTT	CVNGRSTDTQYF
NA	TRBV12-3/TRBV12-4	NA	TRBJ2-2	15	TGTGCCAGCAGTGGGGGACTGGCGGACACCGGGGAGCTACTTTTT	CASSGGLADTGELLF
NA	TRBV5-5	TRBD2	TRBJ2-1	15	TGTGCCAGCAGTCGGACTAGCAGGATGTCCAATGAGCAGTTCTTC	CASSRTSRMSNEQFF
NA	TRBV12-3/TRBV12-4	NA	TRBJ2-4	14	TGTGCCAGCAGGCCCCCAGGGTTGAGAAACATTCGGAACTTC	CASRPPGLRNIRNF
once	TRBV4-2	NA	TRBJ2-1	16	TGTGCCAGCAGCCAAAACCGGGATTACAAAAACAATGAGCAGTTCTTC	CASSQNRDYKNNEQFF
many	TRBV5-4	NA	TRBJ2-1	15	TGTGCCAGCAGCTTGGGGGGTGGGAAGTACAATGAGCAGTTCTTC	CASSLGGGKYNEQFF
NA	TRBV12-3/TRBV12-4	NA	TRBJ2-4	15	TGTGCCAGAAGTTTAGGAGCGGTAGACGATGCGCCAATTTACTTC	CARSLGAVDDAPIYF
NA	TRBV6-1	TRBD2	TRBJ2-3	16	TGTGCCAGCAGTGAGAGACTAGCGGGTAGTACAGATACGCAGTATTTT	CASSERLAGSTDTQYF
NA	TRBV10-3	NA	TRBJ2-5	13	TGTGCTATCTCGTTAGTGGGAGAGGGGACCCAGTACTTC	CAISLVGEGTQYF
NA	TRBV28	NA	TRBJ2-3	15	TGTGCCAGCAATTTAAACAGCGGACACACAGATACGCTGTATTTT	CASNLNSGHTDTLYF
NA	TRBV6-5	NA	TRBJ2-5	14	TGTGCCAGCAGCCGTGTGCGGGGTAAAGAGACCCAGTACTTC	CASSRVRGKETQYF
NA	TRBV12-3/TRBV12-4	NA	TRBJ2-4	14	TGTGCCAGCAGCACCGACGGGACCGAAAACATTGAGTACTTC	CASSTDGTENIEYF
NA	TRBV7-2	NA	TRBJ2-2	14	TGTGCCAGCAGCTTCTCCGGGCAGGCCGGGGAGCTGTTTTTT	CASSFSGQAGELFF
NA	TRBV12-3/TRBV12-4	NA	TRBJ1-1	13	TGTGCCAGCACCCTCTGGGGCACTTATGAAGCTTTCTTT	CASTLWGTYEAFF
NA	TRBV4-1	NA	TRBJ1-1	14	TGCGCCAGCAGCCAAGCAGGGTACGACACTGAGACTTTCTTT	CASSQAGYDTETFF
NA	TRBV10-1	TRBD2	TRBJ2-3	15	TGCACCAGCAACCCCAGCGGGAGGGTAGCAGATACGCAGTATTTT	CTSNPSGRVADTQYF
NA	TRBV6-6	TRBD2	TRBJ2-3	12	TGTACTAACGGGAGGAGCACAGATACGCAGTATTTT	CTNGRSTDTQYF
NA	TRBV28	TRBD1	TRBJ1-6	16	TGTGCCAGCAGATCCCATCGACAGGGCTCAGGGTCACCCCTCCACTTT	CASRSHRQGSGSPLHF
NA	TRBV28	NA	TRBJ1-5	12	TGTGCCAAGCGAGGACCTAATCAGCCCCAGCATTTT	CAKRGPNQPQHF
NA	TRBV5-1	NA	TRBJ2-1	16	TGCGCCAGCATCTCCGGAGCTGGAGCGGCCTACAATGAGCAGTTCTTC	CASISGAGAAYNEQFF
NA	TRBV6-1	NA	TRBJ2-3	16	TGTACCAGCAGTGAAGGAGTAGCACCCCCCACAGATACGCAGTATTTT	CTSSEGVAPPTDTQYF
many	TRBV7-9	NA	TRBJ2-1	13	TGTGCCAGCAGCTTTGTGGAACACAATGAGCAGTTCTTC	CASSFVEHNEQFF
many	TRBV14	NA	TRBJ1-4	12	TGTGCCAGCAGCCAACAGGTGGAGAAACTGTTTTTT	CASSQQVEKLFF
NA	TRBV4-1	NA	TRBJ2-1	13	TGTGCCAGCAGCCAGAAGGGGGACTCTGAGTGGTTCTTC	CASSQKGDSEWFF
NA	TRBV12-3/TRBV12-4	NA	TRBJ2-5	14	TGTGCCAGCAGTCCCCGGAACAGACAAGAGACCCAATACTTC	CASSPRNRQETQYF
many	TRBV4-1	NA	TRBJ2-3	14	TGCGCCACTAAAGCGGATTTCAGCACAGATACGCAGTATTTT	CATKADFSTDTQYF
NA	TRBV5-1	NA	TRBJ1-1	14	TGCGCCAGCAGCTCACAGTCAGGGAATACTGAAGCTTTCTTC	CASSSQSGNTEAFF
few	TRBV4-1	NA	TRBJ1-5	13	TGCGCCAGCAGCCAGGCGGTAGGGGATCCCCAGCATTTT	CASSQAVGDPQHF
NA	TRBV11-2	NA	TRBJ1-5	15	TGTACCACCAGCTTTGATGGATTGAGCAATAAGCCCCAGCATTTT	CTTSFDGLSNKPQHF
NA	TRBV28	NA	TRBJ1-2	15	TGTGCCAACAGTTGGGGCACAAACCCCACCTATGGATACACCTTC	CANSWGTNPTYGYTF
many	TRBV5-1	TRBD1	TRBJ2-7	15	TGCGCCAGCAGCGGCGGACAGGTCGGGGTTTACGAGCAGTACTTC	CASSGGQVGVYEQYF
once	TRBV25-1	NA	TRBJ2-6	13	TGTTCCAGCAGTGAAGGGTCGGCCGGCGTCCTGACTTTC	CSSSEGSAGVLTF
NA	TRBV4-1	TRBD2	TRBJ2-1	16	TGCGCCAGCAACCAGGTGTCTAGCGGGAGAAGTAATGAGCAGTTCTTC	CASNQVSSGRSNEQFF
few	TRBV10-1	NA	TRBJ1-1	14	TGTGCCAGCAGTCCTCAGGGGTCGAACACTGAAACTTTCTTT	CASSPQGSNTETFF
NA	TRBV4-1	TRBD1	TRBJ2-6	19	TGCGCCAGCAGCCAAGATTGGTGGACAGGGGGTTCTGAGGCCAACATCCTGACTTTC	CASSQDWWTGGSEANILTF
NA	TRBV29-1	NA	TRBJ2-7	9	TGTCGCGTCGCCCACGAGCAGTACTTC	CRVAHEQYF
medium-sized	TRBV6-1	TRBD2	TRBJ2-2	13	TGTGCCAGCGGGACTAGCGTAGCCGGGGAGCTGTTTTTT	CASGTSVAGELFF
NA	TRBV10-3	NA	TRBJ1-6	14	TGTGCCATCAGTGAGGAGGGCTCGGAGTCACCCCTCCACTTT	CAISEEGSESPLHF
NA	TRBV6-1	TRBD1	TRBJ1-1	16	TGTGACAGCAGTAAGGGAGTGACAGGGGAATACACTGAAGCTTTCTTT	CDSSKGVTGEYTEAFF
NA	TRBV11-2	TRBD1	TRBJ1-2	13	TGTGGTAGCAGCTTAGACAGGGGGGATGGCTACACTTTC	CGSSLDRGDGYTF
NA	TRBV6-6	NA	TRBJ1-2	11	TGTTTCAGCAGTCCCCCTGGAGGCTACACCTTC	CFSSPPGGYTF
medium-sized	TRBV29-1	TRBD2	TRBJ2-3	14	TGCAGCGTTGGGCCACCCGGGGGGGCTGATACGCAGTATTTT	CSVGPPGGADTQYF
NA	TRBV11-1	NA	TRBJ2-1	15	TGTGCCAGCAGTCCGACTCCGTCGACGGGCGATGAGCAGTTGTTC	CASSPTPSTGDEQLF